This TCR beta chain comes out of a study of Graves' ophthalmopathy and Graves' hyperthyroidism. The study's findings and limits: The model predicted ophthalmopathy progression with about 71% sensitivity and around 72% specificity.

CDR3 length: 18 residues. The V end was cut by 0 bases, the J end by 1 base, with 13 bases between. Per the germline V gene, CDR1 is ENHRY and CDR2 is SYGVKD. This clonotype was detected ten times or more. Its antigen is currently unknown. Eligible hyperthyroidism cases comprised new diagnoses of under 2 months' duration in individuals aged 18 to 65. If patients had other autoimmune diseases, uncontrolled infections, pregnancy or lactation, they were excluded. The sequenced template was RNA, covering the TCR beta CDR3 region. First-round RT-PCR used HTBI primers; second-round multiplex PCR followed. TCRdb itself ran the multiplex PCR reads through MiXCR, one entry per CDR3 protein. The sample yields about 1.1 million distinct CDR3 sequences, about 40% seen once.

This TCR was sampled from an adult man with Graves' hyperthyroidism. The sample taken for sequencing was peripheral blood or thyroid tissue (not recorded which). The gene calls are TRBV10-3 and TRBJ2-6; the D gene could be TRBD1 or TRBD2 (5 bases each). Here the CDR3 reads CAISESRGVGSGANVLTF. As DNA, the CDR3 is TGTGCCATCAGTGAGTCGAGAGGGGTAGGGTCTGGGGCCAACGTCCTGACTTTC.